Sequencing of this TCR beta chain was carried out in a study of blood T cell repertoires in COVID-19. In germline, CDR1 is LGHNA, CDR2 YNFKEQ. This CDR3 is built from 19 residues. After removal of 4 bases from V and 1 base from J, the junction contained 12 bases not matched to a gene. In the source study's methods: From reference gene primer amplification, estimates of nucleated cell counts were derived. TCRdb's table, derived via immunoSEQ multiplex PCR, lists solely in-frame clones and lacks some. V, J and clone size are those of that table, while D and trimming were read from the DNA. This table holds roughly 100,000 clones, 75% to 90% found once.

This chain links TRBV4-2 with TRBJ1-3, with 11 bases fitting TRBD1. Sequencing was done on a sample of peripheral blood. The clonotype originates from a human donor in a cohort sampled during active COVID-19. The CDR3 sequence: CASSLGTGGIRESGNTIYF. CDR3 DNA: TGTGCCAGCAGCCTCGGGACAGGGGGGATCAGAGAGTCTGGAAACACCATATATTTT.